This T cell receptor beta chain comes out of a study of shared clonotypes between healthy human individuals. The wider study: Three plates each covered CD4 naive and memory; CD8 naive two, CD8 memory one. Whole-study findings and limits: Rarefaction demonstrated incomplete sorted-subset sequencing despite large depth.

As defined, naive CD8 cells were CD45RO-negative and positively selected for CCR7, with terminally differentiated effector memory CD45RA+ cells excluded. Germline V gene sequence: CDR1 ENHRY, CDR2 SYGVKD. The CDR3 has 13 residues. The V and J ends lost 10 bases and 4 bases respectively, with 13 bases between them. In its sample, this clone was seen once. The antigen is undetermined. Some 29,000 T cell genomes (approximately 0.2 ug DNA) went into each sorted-subset replicate. Here immunoSEQ multiplex PCR was the method, and the copy in TCRdb shows in-frame clones only, minus some. This table has around 2,100,000 clones, 85% to 95% appearing once.

The sequenced sample was naive CD8+ T cells sorted from blood. The source of this sequence is a man aged 18 to 35 in good health. The V and J genes are TRBV10-3 and TRBJ1-4; D is possibly TRBD1 (5 bases). The CDR3 protein is CATAGTDNEKLFF. Here the CDR3 DNA reads TGTGCCACCGCCGGGACGGATAATGAAAAACTGTTTTTT.